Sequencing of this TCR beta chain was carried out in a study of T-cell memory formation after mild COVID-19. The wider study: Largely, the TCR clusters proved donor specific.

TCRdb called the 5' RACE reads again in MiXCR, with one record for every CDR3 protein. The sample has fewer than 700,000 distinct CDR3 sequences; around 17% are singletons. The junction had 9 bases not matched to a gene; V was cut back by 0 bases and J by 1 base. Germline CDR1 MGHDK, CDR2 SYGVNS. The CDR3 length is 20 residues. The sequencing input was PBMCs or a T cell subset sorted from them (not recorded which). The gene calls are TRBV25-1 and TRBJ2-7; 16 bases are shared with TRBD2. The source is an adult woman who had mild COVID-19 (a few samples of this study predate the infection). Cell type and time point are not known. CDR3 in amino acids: CASSEYGRGTSGGVSYEQYF. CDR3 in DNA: TGTGCCAGCAGTGAATATGGGCGAGGGACTAGCGGGGGGGTGTCCTACGAGCAGTACTTC.